What follows is one TCR beta chain and its context. Its antigen target is currently unknown. No qualities accompany the bases; no much larger clone lies one base away. From the cysteine up to the phenylalanine, the CDR3 has a length of 13 residues. The only DNA kept is the CDR3, 39 bases in frame from the first base. A distance of 12 bases separates the germline ends of V and J, which lose 6 bases and 3 bases respectively. CDR1 and CDR2, per the germline V gene, are MGHDK and SYGVNS. The data were obtained in a study of response to subunit inactivated influenza vaccine (dated 2018 in TCRdb). Looking at the study overall: To follow how T cells responded to a trivalent subunit inactivated influenza vaccine, the researchers relied on deep quantitative profiling of the T cell receptor repertoire.

The paper's findings and limits, for the study overall: The authors suggested that each seasonal influenza vaccination may recruit only a limited number of new T cells.

Libraries were built with RT-PCR. TCRdb records Illumina HiSeq 2500 as the sequencer. TCRdb trimmed the raw reads at Q25, called clones with MiXCR and kept productive beta chains. Each CDR3 protein appears once, grouped with its most common genes and DNA. This sample comprises 450,000 to 600,000 distinct CDR3 sequences, approximately 16% of them detected only once. The ten largest clones take up 2.5% to 3.5% of the sample. The chain couples TRBV25-1 to TRBJ2-7; a confident D gene designation cannot be given. The material sequenced was CD4+ T cells sorted from PBMCs, taken around 2 years after vaccination. This receptor was identified in a man between 50 and 69 years old who received an inactivated influenza vaccine. Donor details come from another sample of the same person, matched by shared clones. The nucleotides are TGTGCCAGCAGCATAGACGTGGGCTACGAGCAGTACTTC. This encodes CASSIDVGYEQYF.